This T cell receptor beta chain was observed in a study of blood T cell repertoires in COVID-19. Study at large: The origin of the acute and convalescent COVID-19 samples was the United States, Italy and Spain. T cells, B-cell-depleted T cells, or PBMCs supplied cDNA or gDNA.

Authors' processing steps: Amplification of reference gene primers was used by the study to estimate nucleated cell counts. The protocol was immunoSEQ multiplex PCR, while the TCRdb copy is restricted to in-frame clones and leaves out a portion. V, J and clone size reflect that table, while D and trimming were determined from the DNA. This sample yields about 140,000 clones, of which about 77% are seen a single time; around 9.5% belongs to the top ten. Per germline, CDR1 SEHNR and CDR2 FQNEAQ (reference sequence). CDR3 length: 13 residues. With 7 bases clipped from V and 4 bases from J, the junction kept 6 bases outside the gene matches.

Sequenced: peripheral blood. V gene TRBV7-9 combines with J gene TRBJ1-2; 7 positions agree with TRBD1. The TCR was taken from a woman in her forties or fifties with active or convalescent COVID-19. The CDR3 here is CASNPGQVYGYTF. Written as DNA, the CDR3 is TGTGCCAGCAACCCCGGACAGGTCTATGGCTACACCTTC. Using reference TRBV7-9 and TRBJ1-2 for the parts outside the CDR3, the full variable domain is DTGVSQNPRHKITKRGQNVTFRCDPISEHNRLYWYRQTLGQGPEFLTYFQNEAQLEKSRLLSDRFSAERPKGSFSTLEIQRTEQGDSAMYLCASNPGQVYGYTFGSGTRLTVV.